The clone carrying this TCR beta chain showed up many times. Its antigen remains unknown. V lost 7 bases and J 7 bases, leaving 26 bases between the germline ends. Germline CDR1 reads SGHAT; CDR2 reads FQNNGV. This CDR3 is built from 16 residues. One entry per CDR3 protein, called by TCRdb with MiXCR from the 5' RACE reads. The sample has about 69,000 distinct CDR3 sequences, approximately 5% seen once. The data belong to a study of T cells after yellow fever vaccination. General study results and limits: Among primary-vaccination clones, most reappeared after the booster, at almost 98% for CD4 and under 90% for CD8. Though it reached lower strength, the secondary response hit its peak faster, day 5 versus 15. Contamination by abundant bulk-population clonotypes could be present in FACS-sorted repertoires.

The input for sequencing was CD4+ T cells sorted from PBMCs, taken roughly 14 days after the first yellow fever vaccination. The sequence was obtained from a man between 18 and 35 years old who received the YFV17D yellow fever vaccine. The chain recombines TRBV11-2 with TRBJ2-7; D perhaps matches TRBD2 (8 bases). The CDR3 region has the DNA TGTGCCAGCACCCGTCAAGGGGGCGGGGGGTGGTGGGAGCAGTACGTC. Translating gives CASTRQGGGGWWEQYV.